These T cell receptor beta chains were read from a single sample in a study of blood T cell repertoires in COVID-19. Produced via immunoSEQ multiplex PCR; TCRdb's table is partial and in-frame only. The sample has around 200,000 clones, around nine tenths seen once; the top ten hold approximately 6%. The specimen was peripheral blood. These receptors were obtained from a man in his fifties or sixties who had recovered from COVID-19. CDR3s leave out the opening cysteine and the closing phenylalanine or tryptophan. The order of the fields is J gene, CDR3 length, V gene, CDR3 protein.

J: TRBJ1-2; length: 10; V: TRBV29-1; CDR3: SVEHGAYGYT
J: TRBJ2-2; length: 12; V: TRBV24-1; CDR3: ATSDPIGVGELF
J: TRBJ2-1; length: 12; V: TRBV6-6; CDR3: ASRGTGVTYEQF
J: TRBJ2-1; length: 10; V: TRBV6-6; CDR3: AGGDSYNEQF
J: TRBJ2-2; length: 14; V: TRBV7-3; CDR3: ASSPGGTPNTGELF
J: TRBJ2-1; length: 11; V: TRBV12-5; CDR3: ASGSPIRDEQF
J: TRBJ1-3; length: 14; V: TRBV5-1; CDR3: ASSWGQGQGGNTIY
J: TRBJ1-1; length: 13; V: TRBV4-2; CDR3: ASSQGQGAGTEAF
J: TRBJ1-3; length: 9; V: TRBV28; CDR3: GSYTGNTIY
J: TRBJ1-4; length: 13; V: TRBV5-4; CDR3: ASSTGEGVNEKLF
J: TRBJ2-7; length: 9; V: TRBV21-1; CDR3: ASDRDYEQY
J: TRBJ2-4; length: 14; V: TRBV6-5; CDR3: ASSYSLAGGPGIQY
J: TRBJ2-2; length: 13; V: TRBV7-3; CDR3: ASSLSPENTGELF
J: TRBJ2-5; length: 12; V: TRBV20-1; CDR3: SASPGQEQETQY
J: TRBJ1-4; length: 9; V: TRBV11-2; CDR3: ASSSNEKLF